This TCR beta chain was sequenced in a study of shared clonotypes between healthy human individuals. Findings of the study overall: The diversity represented, both genetic and in exposure history, was limited by few donors.

The CDR3 totals 14 residues. The ends lost 4 bases at V and 3 bases at J; junction bases unmatched: 4. Per the germline V gene, CDR1 is SGHRS and CDR2 is YFSETQ. Repertoires were generated with immunoSEQ multiplex PCR, while TCRdb's copy carries only in-frame clones and drops some. The sample carries approximately 1.5 million clones, 98% recorded once. In regard to this clone: Its antigen is currently unknown. Additional DNA sequences in this sample encode the identical CDR3.

The clonotype was recovered from a man aged 25-45 years in good health. The sample comprised naive CD4+ T cells sorted from blood. This sample's subset: CD45RA+ positively selected. The chain links TRBV5-1 to TRBJ1-2; 9 bases fit TRBD1. CDR3 sequence: CASSLQGADYGYTF. Written as DNA, the CDR3 is TGCGCCAGCAGCCTACAGGGGGCTGACTATGGCTACACCTTC.